A single sample gave rise to the 10 T cell receptor beta chains below, sequenced in a study of T-cell memory formation after mild COVID-19. TCRdb re-derived calls from the 5' RACE reads in MiXCR, one entry per CDR3 protein. The table shows fewer than 350,000 distinct CDR3 sequences, with under 8.5% occurring only once. Sequencing input: PBMCs or a T cell subset sorted from them (not recorded which). The receptors shown here come from a young man who had mild COVID-19 (a few samples of this study predate the infection). Cell type and time point are not known.

This clonotype showed up many times. Possible read error: a much larger clone is one base away. The V call is TRBV7-2, the J call TRBJ2-3, with D possibly matching TRBD2 (6 bases). This CDR3 comprises 14 residues. Germline CDR1 reads SGHTA; CDR2 reads FQGNSA. V was trimmed by 2 bases and J by 1 base, leaving 7 bases between them. The DNA for the CDR3 is TGTGCCAGCAGCTTAACGGGGGGCACAGATACGCAGTATTTT. This sequence encodes CASSLTGGTDTQYF.

This clonotype was seen only a few times. The chain combines TRBV4-2 with TRBJ1-5; unclear D gene. This CDR3 region has 13 residues. V was pared by 2 bases and J by 0 bases, with 2 bases between. Looked up from germline, CDR1 is LGHNA and CDR2 is YNFKEQ. The CDR3 bases are TGTGCCAGCAGCCAAAATAGCAATCAGCCCCAGCATTTT. Translated: CASSQNSNQPQHF.

In this sample, this clonotype turned up many times. The genes are TRBV6-6 and TRBJ2-2; D is unclear. Germline-derived CDR1 and CDR2 are MNHNY and SVGAGI (reference sequence). With 4 bases removed from V and 1 base from J, the gap between germline ends came to 13 bases. This CDR3 region has 16 residues. The CDR3 spells CASSSMAARNTGELFF. As DNA, the CDR3 is TGTGCCAGCAGTTCTATGGCGGCCAGGAACACCGGGGAGCTGTTTTTT.

This clonotype was seen many times. V gene TRBV5-1 combines with J gene TRBJ2-3; TRBD2 aligns across 8 bases. J gave up 0 bases and V 4 bases, and 4 bases lay outside the gene matches. The CDR3 spans 15 residues. Germline V lookup: CDR1 SGHRS, CDR2 YFSETQ. The CDR3 nucleotides read TGCGCCAGCAGCCAACTAGCGGCAAGCACAGATACGCAGTATTTT. Protein sequence: CASSQLAASTDTQYF.

This clonotype was detected ten times or more. The gene calls are TRBV7-2 and TRBJ2-3, with 7 bases matching TRBD1. The CDR3 runs to 14 residues. CDR1 is SGHTA and CDR2 is FQGNSA in the germline V gene. The junction had 5 bases not matched to a gene; V was cut back by 7 bases and J by 1 base. The CDR3 spells CASTSGQRTDTQYF. The CDR3, as DNA: TGTGCCAGCACCTCGGGACAGCGCACAGATACGCAGTATTTT.

This clonotype was detected only a few times. This chain connects TRBV6-5 to TRBJ2-6; D is possibly TRBD1 (5 bases). Trimming stripped 5 bases from V and 0 bases from J, with 17 bases between. In germline, CDR1 is MNHEY, CDR2 SVGAGI. The CDR3 has 18 residues. As DNA, the CDR3 is TGTGCCAGCAGTCCCCAGACAGACATACTCTCTGGGGCCAACGTCCTGACTTTC. As protein: CASSPQTDILSGANVLTF.

The table lists this clonotype with a few counts. This rearrangement joins TRBV6-2 or TRBV6-3 to TRBJ2-7; D may be TRBD1 (5 bases). The CDR3 runs to 13 residues. CDR1 MNHEY and CDR2 SVGEGT come from the germline V gene. V lost 6 bases and J 0 bases, leaving 9 bases between the germline ends. The CDR3 loop reads CASRETVSYEQYV. CDR3 nucleotide sequence: TGTGCCAGCAGGGAGACAGTCTCCTACGAGCAGTACGTC.

The table lists this clonotype with a few counts. The CDR3, as DNA: TGTGCCAGCAGCTTATCAGGGGAGGATTCACCCCTCCACTTT. Protein: CASSLSGEDSPLHF. V is TRBV7-9 and J is TRBJ1-6, with a weak D call TRBD1 (6 bases). The CDR3 is 14 amino acids. The V gene lost 2 bases and the J gene lost 8 bases, with 10 bases spanning the gap. Looked up from germline, CDR1 is SEHNR and CDR2 is FQNEAQ (reference sequence).

In its sample, this clonotype was seen many times. The genes are TRBV4-2 and TRBJ2-3; D gene unclear. The V end lost 0 bases, the J end lost 5 bases, and 6 bases lay between the germline ends. Germline lookup yields CDR1 LGHNA and CDR2 YNFKEQ. This CDR3 is 13 amino acids long. CDR3 residues: CASSQEWIDTQYF. In DNA, the CDR3 is TGTGCCAGCAGCCAAGAGTGGATAGATACGCAGTATTTT.

The V and J genes are TRBV9 and TRBJ2-3; 10 bases match TRBD2. The CDR3 has 17 residues. The germline gives CDR1 SGDLS, CDR2 YYNGEE. V gave up 0 bases and J gave up 5 bases; unmatched junction bases: 9. CDR3 DNA sequence: TGTGCCAGCAGCGTAGGGAGCGGGGGGGCCGGCGGAGATACGCAGTATTTT. Translated, it gives CASSVGSGGAGGDTQYF.